The sequence of this T cell receptor (beta chain) was determined in a study of early T cells in non-severe SARS-CoV-2 infection. This clonotype was picked up a small number of times. V lost 6 bases and J lost 8; bases outside the gene matches: 4. The CDR3 extends over 12 amino acids. Germline CDR1 LNHNV, CDR2 YYDKDF (reference sequence). Attached unique molecular identifiers marked individual cDNA molecules. MiXCR, run by TCRdb on the 5' RACE reads, gives a single entry per CDR3 protein. The repertoire holds about 50,000 distinct CDR3 sequences, with about 6.2% as singletons. The sequence was obtained from an adult who was a healthcare worker with PCR-confirmed SARS-CoV-2 infection or an uninfected control (not recorded which). Source: whole blood, taken at baseline. The gene calls are TRBV15 and TRBJ2-3; 8 bases agree with TRBD2. DNA for the CDR3: TGTGCCACCAGACCGACTAGCGCTACGCAGTATTTT. It yields the protein CATRPTSATQYF.